The 14 T cell receptor beta chains given below trace back to one sample, sequenced in a study of T cells after yellow fever vaccination. From the 5' RACE reads, TCRdb called clonotypes with MiXCR, one entry per CDR3 protein. The table records about 500,000 distinct CDR3 sequences, about 17% of them present only once. This sample comprised PBMCs, obtained about 5 days after the first yellow fever vaccination. These receptors all stem from a man aged 18-30 years who received the YFV17D yellow fever vaccine.

The rearrangement joins TRBV12-3 or TRBV12-4 to TRBJ2-3; D is possibly TRBD1 (6 bases). The CDR3 totals 13 residues. The V end was cut by 5 bases, the J end by 4 bases, with 10 bases between. CDR3 loop: CASSRTVADTQYF. The CDR3 DNA reads as TGTGCCAGCAGTCGGACAGTGGCAGATACGCAGTATTTT.

This sequence joins TRBV11-2 and TRBJ1-1; D gene uncertain. The CDR3 spans 13 residues. Trimming removed 3 bases at V and 8 bases at J, with 13 bases between. Germline CDR1 SGHAT, CDR2 FQNNGV. The CDR3 DNA sequence: TGTGCCAGCAGCTTCGTTGGCACAGCCGAAGCTTTCTTT. Translation gives CASSFVGTAEAFF.

V usage is TRBV6-1 and J usage is TRBJ1-2, with D unresolved. The germline gives CDR1 MNHNS, CDR2 SASEGT. The length of the CDR3 is 13 residues. V was clipped by 5 bases and J by 8 bases, with 15 bases between them. The CDR3: CASSPQLSWGYTF. For the CDR3, the DNA is TGTGCCAGCAGTCCCCAGTTGTCTTGGGGCTACACCTTC.

This clonotype has more than one count but fewer than ten. This chain uses TRBV6-1 with TRBJ2-3; 7 nucleotides match TRBD1. Germline-derived CDR1 and CDR2 are MNHNS and SASEGT. V was clipped by 0 bases and J by 2 bases; unmatched bases: 2. This CDR3 is built from 15 residues. The CDR3: CASSEAGQFTDTQYF. As DNA, the CDR3 is TGTGCCAGCAGTGAAGCGGGACAGTTCACAGATACGCAGTATTTT.

This clonotype was counted between two and nine times. This chain uses TRBV18 with TRBJ2-3, with TRBD2 identical over 8 bases. Per the germline V gene, CDR1 is KGHSH and CDR2 is LQKENI. The CDR3 extends over 14 amino acids. The V segment lost 1 base and the J segment 6 bases; nucleotides outside the gene matches: 3. The CDR3 region is CASSPLAGLDTQYF. The CDR3 DNA reads as TGTGCCAGCTCACCACTAGCGGGACTCGATACGCAGTATTTT.

The chain combines TRBV12-3 or TRBV12-4 with TRBJ1-5, with D maybe TRBD1 (5 bases). Trimming took 6 bases from V and 1 from J, leaving 13 bases between them. The CDR3 consists of 15 residues. The CDR3 here is CASSQSGGSNQPQHF. The DNA for the CDR3 is TGTGCCAGCAGCCAATCTGGGGGAAGCAATCAGCCCCAGCATTTT.

This clonotype was observed many times. The chain links TRBV12-3 or TRBV12-4 to TRBJ1-3; 9 nucleotides match TRBD1. V was clipped by 8 bases and J by 5 bases; unmatched bases: 10. This CDR3 has 15 amino acids. CDR3 region: CASGTGKSQRNTIYF. CDR3 bases: TGTGCCAGCGGGACAGGGAAAAGCCAGCGAAACACCATATATTTT.

This clonotype was detected many times. The rearrangement joins TRBV12-3 or TRBV12-4 to TRBJ2-4, with D possibly called TRBD1 or TRBD2 (6 bases each). The germline V and J ends were trimmed by 6 bases and 1 base, with 13 bases remaining between them. The CDR3 loop spans 15 amino acids. The CDR3, as DNA: TGTGCCAGCAGCCCAAGGGGGGCGGCCAAAAACATTCAGTACTTC. Protein: CASSPRGAAKNIQYF.

The chain links TRBV7-9 to TRBJ2-1; D unresolved. V lost 3 bases, J lost 6 bases, and 6 bases lay in between. Looked up from germline, CDR1 is SEHNR and CDR2 is FQNEAQ (reference sequence). CDR3 size: 12 residues. The CDR3 DNA is TGTGCCAGCAGCTTTGGTATCAATGAGCAGTTCTTC. Translation: CASSFGINEQFF.

This clonotype was picked up a small number of times. The chain couples TRBV5-1 to TRBJ2-2, with TRBD1 identical over 7 bases. The germline gives CDR1 SGHRS, CDR2 YFSETQ. J gave up 5 bases and V 2 bases, and 9 bases lay outside the gene matches. This CDR3 has 16 residues. Written as DNA, the CDR3 is TGCGCCAGCAGCTTTTCATCCGGGACAGAGACCGGGGAGCTGTTTTTT. Translated: CASSFSSGTETGELFF.

This clonotype occurred a few times. This chain uses TRBV7-9 with TRBJ2-3; D may be TRBD2 (6 bases). The CDR3 is 17 residues long. Trimming pared 5 bases from V and 0 bases from J, leaving 18 bases between. Germline CDR1 reads SEHNR; CDR2 reads FQNEAQ (reference sequence). The CDR3: CASSPNPGGDSTDTQYF. The CDR3 bases are TGTGCCAGCAGCCCAAACCCCGGGGGAGATAGCACAGATACGCAGTATTTT.

The genes are TRBV3-1 and TRBJ1-1, with TRBD1 matching over 7 bases. The V and J ends lost 5 bases and 4 bases, in that order; junction bases with no gene match: 4. This CDR3 has 13 amino acids. Germline V gives CDR1 LGHDT, CDR2 YNNKEL (reference sequence). The CDR3 coding sequence is TGTGCCAGCAGCGTTACAGGGGCCACTGAAGCTTTCTTT. It specifies CASSVTGATEAFF.

This clonotype was seen repeatedly, ten times or more. The V gene is TRBV19, the J gene TRBJ2-1; the D gene is possibly TRBD1 (5 bases). This CDR3 spans 16 amino acids. Germline CDR1 is LNHDA and CDR2 is SQIVND (reference sequence). V lost 3 bases to trimming and J lost 7 bases, with 19 bases between them. The CDR3 region has the DNA TGTGCCAGTAGTATGGTAGGGGATCCCAATACGAATGAGCAGTTCTTC. It yields the protein CASSMVGDPNTNEQFF.

As DNA, the CDR3 is TGCGCCAGCAGTGAGCCAGCCAGGGCAGGGGAGCAGTACTTC. It codes for CASSEPARAGEQYF. The chain employs TRBV10-1 and TRBJ2-7; TRBD1 might be the D (5 bases). Germline-derived CDR1 and CDR2 are WNHNN and SYGVQD (reference sequence). Trimming took 2 bases from V and 7 from J, leaving 15 bases between them. CDR3 length equals 14 residues.